This TCR beta chain derives from a study of CDR3 diversity in severe acne (dated by TCRdb to between 2018 and 2020). Sequences DFQATT (CDR1) and SNEGSKA (CDR2) are obtained from the germline V gene (reference sequence). V is pared back by 7 bases and J by 4 bases, with 27 bases lying between the germline termini. The CDR3 spans 17 residues, from the cysteine through the phenylalanine. This entry keeps only the CDR3 DNA: 51 bases, framed from base 1. Points on this clonotype: Its antigen remains unidentified. No quality values exist for individual bases; no much larger clone is one base distant.

Libraries came from PCR. Sequencing was carried out with an Illumina HiSeq 2000. TCRdb reprocessed the public reads (quality trimming at Q25 with fastp, clone calling with MiXCR) and kept in-frame beta chains. A single entry per CDR3 protein holds the most common genes and DNA from its merged rows. The sample table records approximately 77,000 distinct CDR3 sequences; approximately 54% of these occur just once. The ten largest make up 11% of the sample. This sequence uses TRBV20-1 and TRBJ2-3, with the D gene not confidently named. This clonotype was obtained from a male donor with severe acne vulgaris. Sequences were obtained from blood. CDR3 sequence: CSVTEPGFVNISDTQYF. The DNA sequence follows: TGCAGTGTGACCGAACCCGGGTTTGTCAACATTTCAGATACGCAGTATTTT.